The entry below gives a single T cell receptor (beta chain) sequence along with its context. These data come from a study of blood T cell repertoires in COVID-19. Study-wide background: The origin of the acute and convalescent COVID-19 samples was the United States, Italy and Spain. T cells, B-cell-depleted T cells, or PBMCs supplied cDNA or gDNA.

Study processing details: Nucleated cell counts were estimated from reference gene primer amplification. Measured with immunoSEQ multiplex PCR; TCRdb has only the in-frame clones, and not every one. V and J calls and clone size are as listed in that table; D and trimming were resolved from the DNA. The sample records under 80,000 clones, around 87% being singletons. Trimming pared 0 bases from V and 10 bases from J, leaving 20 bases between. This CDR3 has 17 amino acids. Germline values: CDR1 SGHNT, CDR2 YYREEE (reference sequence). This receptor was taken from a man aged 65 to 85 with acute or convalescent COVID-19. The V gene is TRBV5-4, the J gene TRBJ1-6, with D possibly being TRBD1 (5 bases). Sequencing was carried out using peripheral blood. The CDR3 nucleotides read TGTGCCAGCAGCTTGGGGCGGGGCGCGGGGATATACTCACCCCTCCACTTT. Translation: CASSLGRGAGIYSPLHF.